This TCR beta chain comes out of a study of OX40 agonist ivuxolimab in advanced cancers. Turning to the overall study: Ivuxolimab was an agonistic, fully human IgG2 monoclonal antibody directed against OX40 (CD134), a costimulatory receptor. Intravenous ivuxolimab was administered to patients every 2 weeks at six dose levels: 0.01, 0.1, 0.3, 1.5, 3 and 10 mg/kg. Of the approximately 53 patients in dose escalation, about 20 had hepatocellular carcinoma, about 15 had melanoma, 9 had renal cell carcinoma and 9 had head and neck cancer. The dose-escalation cohort was over 70% male with a mean age of about 65 years, ranging from roughly 20 to 85. Patients were allowed to have had prior anti-PD-1, anti-PD-L1 or anti-CTLA-4 therapy, and less than 45% of the dose-escalation patients had previously received checkpoint inhibitors. Partial responses occurred in three dose-escalation patients: two with cutaneous melanoma and one with hepatocellular carcinoma. Peripheral TCRbeta sequencing was intended to test whether TCR sequence diversity was altered and clonal T-cell expansion was caused by ivuxolimab. The paper covers the monotherapy dose-escalation part of the phase I ivuxolimab trial, which included N of about 56 patients. What the authors observed across the whole study: After ivuxolimab, CD8+ T cells had more expanded clones than CD4+ T cells on average. At doses from 0.1 to 3.0 mg/kg, clonal expansion was seen in both CD4+ and CD8+ blood T cells between baseline and week 6. Antigen specificity was not determined for the clonally expanded peripheral T cells. Partial responders in the 0.1-3.0 mg/kg groups had among the lowest normalized peripheral clonal expansion, especially among CD8+ T cells. Low levels of normalized T-cell clonal expansion were also seen in some patients who did not respond.

Taken from cysteine to phenylalanine, the CDR3 has 18 residues. Just CDR3 DNA is preserved here, 54 bases in frame from base 1. Taken from the germline V gene, the CDR1 and CDR2 loops are SGHRS and YFSETQ. Clipping removes 4 bases from V and 7 bases from J, with 17 as the unmatched junction base count. Comment on this clone: The target of this receptor is not known. No much larger clonotype is one base removed from it; base qualities were not supplied.

Genomic DNA was extracted from sorted cells for sequencing of the TCRbeta CDR3 region. The immunoSEQ Assay was used to sequence the TCRbeta CDR3 regions. TCRdb took this table from immuneACCESS and kept in-frame rearrangements with V and J called. Such tables lack part of the clones; where checked against another copy, unresolved V genes explain under half of the gap, and the rest is unexplained. The sample yields 90,000 or so clones; roughly 89% were counted once. Jointly, the top ten make up about 0.3% of the sample. Patients with a history of autoimmune disease or receiving systemic immunosuppression were excluded from the trial. In every dose cohort, peripheral blood was drawn for TCR sequencing at baseline, cycle 4 day 1, and cycle 7 day 1. The samples were drawn from a first-in-human, open-label, multicenter phase I dose-escalation trial of ivuxolimab. The trial enrolled adults with locally advanced or metastatic head and neck squamous cell, hepatocellular, melanoma or renal cell carcinoma. Before TCR sequencing, CD4+ T cells and CD8+ T cells were sorted from peripheral blood as separate populations.

This material consisted of CD4+ or CD8+ T cells sorted from blood, taken in a trial of the OX40 agonist ivuxolimab. The chain is encoded by TRBV5-1 joined to TRBJ1-6; 7 nucleotides in the junction match TRBD1. This receptor was obtained from an adult with an advanced solid tumor such as melanoma, head and neck, liver or kidney cancer. The DNA reads as follows: TGCGCCAGCAGCGCCAGCCCCGGGACAGAAGTAAGCAATTCACCCCTCCACTTT. Its protein product is CASSASPGTEVSNSPLHF.